This T cell receptor (beta chain) is drawn from a study of blood T cell repertoires in COVID-19. For the study at large: The origin of the acute and convalescent COVID-19 samples was the United States, Italy and Spain. The cDNA or gDNA used as material had been derived from T cells, B-cell-depleted T cells, or PBMCs.

CDR3 length equals 15 residues. Deletions cut 0 bases from V and 3 bases from J, with 10 bases between. CDR1 is SGHTS and CDR2 is YDEGEE in the germline V gene. Authors' analysis steps: How many nucleated cells were present was estimated from reference gene primer amplification. Using immunoSEQ multiplex PCR, the repertoire was profiled, and TCRdb retains in-frame clones only, with some absent. Clone size and the V and J calls come from that table; the DNA yielded D and trimming. The table shows around 67,000 clones, with 70% to 80% occurring only once. The sequence was collected from a woman in her seventies with acute or convalescent COVID-19. Sequenced material: peripheral blood. The J gene is TRBJ2-1, the V gene TRBV5-8, with unresolved D. The CDR3 sequence: CASSLGRKSYNEQFF. The CDR3 DNA is TGTGCCAGCAGCTTGGGCAGAAAAAGCTACAATGAGCAGTTCTTC.